The 5 T cell receptor beta chains listed next were all sequenced from one sample in a study of blood T cells in healthy people across ages. The authors ran a second PCR of about 7 to 11 cycles using a sample-barcoded 5' primer and a J-beta primer mix. TCRdb analysed the 5' RACE reads with MiXCR anew, one entry per CDR3 protein. The repertoire holds under 950,000 distinct CDR3 sequences, with around a fifth as singletons. The sequenced sample was blood. The receptor source for this set is a man between 65 and 85 years old in good health.

This clonotype was detected only a few times. This rearrangement joins TRBV12-3 or TRBV12-4 to TRBJ1-6, with 8 bases fitting TRBD1. V shed 1 base and J 8 bases; nucleotides not matched to a gene: 1. The CDR3 covers 14 residues. CDR3 residues: CASSLGRGHSPLHF. The CDR3, as DNA: TGTGCCAGCAGTTTAGGCAGGGGGCATTCACCCCTCCACTTT.

This clonotype was found a few times. The chain has TRBV6-4 and TRBJ2-3; tentatively, D is TRBD2 (5 bases). The V gene's germline CDR1 is MRHNA and CDR2 SNTAGT. V lost 3 bases and J lost 2, with 9 bases in between. This CDR3 has 14 residues. CDR3 DNA: TGTGCCAGCAGTGATGAGGGATTCACAGATACGCAGTATTTT. This gives the protein CASSDEGFTDTQYF.

This chain uses TRBV6-5 with TRBJ2-1, with 11 bases that match TRBD2. V shed 8 bases, J shed 5 bases, and the junction held 5 bases outside the gene matches. This CDR3 is 14 amino acids long. Germline CDR1 MNHEY, CDR2 SVGAGI. CDR3 bases: TGTGCCAGCTCTAGCGGGAGGCCCCACAATGAGCAGTTCTTC. As protein: CASSSGRPHNEQFF.

This chain joins TRBV7-2 and TRBJ1-1; D is undetermined. Trimming took 5 bases from V and 0 from J, leaving 7 bases between them. The CDR3 is 13 amino acids. Per germline, CDR1 SGHTA and CDR2 FQGNSA. The CDR3 loop is CASSTRLNTEAFF. For the CDR3, the DNA is TGTGCCAGCAGCACCCGGTTGAACACTGAAGCTTTCTTT.

This chain connects TRBV7-2 to TRBJ2-1; 7 bases map to TRBD1. In germline, CDR1 is SGHTA, CDR2 FQGNSA. The CDR3 has 15 amino acids. With V trimmed by 6 bases and J by 4 bases, 9 bases remained unmatched. The CDR3 is CASRSPGQTYNEQFF. In DNA form, the CDR3 reads TGTGCCAGCAGATCACCGGGACAGACATACAATGAGCAGTTCTTC.